Following are 7 T cell receptor beta chains from one sample sequenced in a study of cytotoxic CD8 clonotypes in ibrutinib-treated CLL. Method: immunoSEQ multiplex PCR; TCRdb's copy keeps in-frame clones and lacks some. The data show about 160,000 clones, more than 65% seen once. This specimen consisted of PBMCs, obtained after 12 months of ibrutinib treatment. The receptors come from a human donor with chronic lymphocytic leukemia.

The CDR3 here is CASSQPGYEQYF. The CDR3 nucleotides read TGCGCCAGCAGCCAGCCCGGCTACGAGCAGTACTTC. The chain links TRBV4-1 to TRBJ2-7; no clear D. V lost 3 bases, J lost 3 bases, and 6 bases lay in between. This CDR3 comprises 12 residues. In germline, CDR1 is MGHRA, CDR2 YSYEKL.

The chain employs TRBV28 and TRBJ2-5; possible D gene TRBD1, 6 bases. V was pared by 2 bases and J by 7 bases, with 14 bases between. Germline V gene sequence: CDR1 MDHEN, CDR2 SYDVKM. The CDR3 runs to 14 residues. Here the CDR3 reads CASSLRDIGWTQYF. The CDR3 nucleotides read TGTGCCAGCAGTTTACGGGACATAGGATGGACCCAGTACTTC.

This clone was counted once. The chain is built from TRBV4-3 and TRBJ1-2, with TRBD1 as a possible D gene (5 bases). The germline V and J ends were trimmed by 1 base and 8 bases, with 17 bases remaining between them. The CDR3 is made up of 15 amino acids. Germline CDR1 LGHNA, CDR2 YSLEER. The DNA for the CDR3 is TGCGCCAGCAGCCAAGGGTTGACAGTAGGTTACGGCTACACCTTC. This encodes CASSQGLTVGYGYTF.

The V and J genes are TRBV5-5 and TRBJ2-5; 11 bases are a match to TRBD2. CDR1 and CDR2 (germline): SGHKS, YYEKEE (reference sequence). With 1 base clipped from V and 0 bases from J, the junction kept 14 bases outside the gene matches. The CDR3 is 20 residues long. Here the CDR3 reads CASSLRASGGQFSYQETQYF. The DNA for the CDR3 is TGTGCCAGCAGCTTGCGCGCTAGCGGGGGGCAATTTTCGTACCAAGAGACCCAGTACTTC.

The V call is TRBV6-6, the J call TRBJ1-1, with 7 positions matching TRBD1. V was clipped by 8 bases and J by 0 bases; unmatched bases: 12. The germline V gene encodes CDR1 MNHNY and CDR2 SVGAGI (reference sequence). The CDR3 is made up of 16 amino acids. The CDR3 reads CASLTGLRVLNTEAFF. The DNA for the CDR3 is TGTGCCAGCTTGACAGGGTTGAGGGTGTTGAACACTGAAGCTTTCTTT.

In this sample, this clone turned up once. The gene calls are TRBV7-9 and TRBJ1-1; unclear D gene. The CDR3 runs to 14 residues. V dropped 1 base and J dropped 5 bases, with 11 bases sitting between them. Germline V CDR1 and CDR2: SEHNR, FQNEAQ (reference sequence). Here the CDR3 DNA reads TGTGCCAGCAGCTTAGAAGGCCGAACGACTGAAGCTTTCTTT. Translated, it gives CASSLEGRTTEAFF.

The chain carries TRBV7-3 and TRBJ2-1, with a possible D match to TRBD2 (6 bases). The germline V gene encodes CDR1 SGHTA and CDR2 FQGTGA. The germline V and J ends were trimmed by 2 bases and 7 bases, with 15 bases remaining between them. The CDR3 is 15 residues long. CDR3 in DNA: TGTGCCAGCAGCTTAGGAGGGGCCCAAGATAATGAGCAGTTCTTC. Its translation: CASSLGGAQDNEQFF.